The 9 T cell receptor beta chains below were found in one sample sequenced in a study of cytomegalovirus exposure and HLA in healthy donors. The PCR contained 60 Vbeta and 13 Jbeta primers. TCRdb keeps only in-frame clones here, not all; method: immunoSEQ multiplex PCR. The table for this sample gives about 150,000 clones. Sequenced material: PBMCs. The receptors were gathered from a man between 25 and 39 years old in good health and CMV-seronegative.

The rearrangement joins TRBV30 to TRBJ2-7; 7 positions match TRBD1. Germline CDR1 GTSNPN, CDR2 SVGIG (reference sequence). J was trimmed by 5 bases and V by 4 bases; bases with no gene match: 11. This CDR3 region has 14 residues. CDR3 sequence: CAWNVETGKHEQYF. The CDR3 DNA reads as TGTGCCTGGAATGTGGAGACAGGGAAACACGAGCAGTACTTC.

The chain recombines TRBV29-1 with TRBJ1-2; TRBD1 agrees at 7 bases. Per germline, CDR1 SQVTM and CDR2 ANQGSEA. The CDR3 covers 15 residues. J lost 3 bases, V lost 4 bases, and 11 bases had no gene match. In DNA, the CDR3 is TGCAGCGTTGTGGGGGGCCGGGACAGCCACTATGGCTACACCTTC. Its translation: CSVVGGRDSHYGYTF.

The genes are TRBV27 and TRBJ1-2; no definite D call. The CDR3 has 13 residues. Germline lookup yields CDR1 MNHEY and CDR2 SMNVEV (reference sequence). The germline V and J ends were trimmed by 7 bases and 3 bases, with 12 bases remaining between them. In DNA form, the CDR3 reads TGTGCCAGCACTCGTAGCCCCCACTATGGCTACACCTTC. The encoded protein is CASTRSPHYGYTF.

The rearrangement joins TRBV28 to TRBJ2-1, with D perhaps matching TRBD2 (7 bases). CDR3 length equals 15 residues. V dropped 1 base and J dropped 4 bases, with 11 bases sitting between them. Germline CDR1 is MDHEN and CDR2 is SYDVKM. CDR3 DNA: TGTGCCAGCAGTTTATTACGGGGGGCGTACAATGAGCAGTTCTTC. It translates to CASSLLRGAYNEQFF.

This sequence joins TRBV5-1 and TRBJ1-3; D unclear. The CDR3 spans 14 residues. V lost 4 bases and J 0 bases, leaving 8 bases between the germline ends. Germline V gene data show CDR1 as SGHRS and CDR2 as YFSETQ. CDR3: CASSEVPSGNTIYF. The CDR3 nucleotides are TGCGCCAGCAGCGAGGTGCCCTCTGGAAACACCATATATTTT.

The chain joins TRBV5-1 to TRBJ2-5, with a possible D match to TRBD1 (5 bases). Germline assignment: CDR1 SGHRS and CDR2 YFSETQ. The CDR3 has 14 amino acids. V was pared by 2 bases and J by 0 bases, with 8 bases between. The CDR3 coding sequence is TGCGCCAGCAGCTTTCAGGGTTACCAAGAGACCCAGTACTTC. This gives the protein CASSFQGYQETQYF.

The chain has TRBV27 and TRBJ2-1; maybe TRBD1 (6 bases). Germline V gives CDR1 MNHEY, CDR2 SMNVEV (reference sequence). This CDR3 has 15 amino acids. Trimming stripped 0 bases from V and 5 bases from J, with 11 bases between. This CDR3 is CASSLSDSGNNEQFF. DNA for the CDR3: TGTGCCAGCAGTTTATCGGACAGCGGTAACAATGAGCAGTTCTTC.

The chain uses TRBV28 and TRBJ1-1; weak D call: TRBD1 (5 bases). V lost 7 bases, J lost 1 base, and 7 bases lay in between. The CDR3 runs to 12 residues. Germline values: CDR1 MDHEN, CDR2 SYDVKM. The CDR3 DNA is TGTGCCAGCAATACAGGGAACACTGAAGCTTTCTTT. Its protein product is CASNTGNTEAFF.

The gene calls are TRBV9 and TRBJ1-2, with a weak D call TRBD1 (6 bases). The CDR3 runs to 16 residues. Deletions cut 0 bases from V and 8 bases from J, with 20 bases between. Germline CDR1 SGDLS, CDR2 YYNGEE. The CDR3 here is CASSVGLREGGRGYTF. In DNA, the CDR3 is TGTGCCAGCAGCGTAGGGCTAAGGGAGGGGGGAAGAGGCTACACCTTC.